This TCR beta chain stems from a study of T cell responses to AZD1222 COVID-19 vaccine. General observations from the study: Just a handful of AZD1222 recipients were seropositive at baseline.

To note about this clone: Antigen unknown.

The assay was immunoSEQ multiplex PCR, and TCRdb's table has in-frame clones only and misses some. The repertoire has some 94,000 clones, about nine tenths of them found once; the top ten carry roughly 5%. Sequences were derived from peripheral blood, sampled 28 days after the second AZD1222 dose. The origin of this receptor is an adult who received the AZD1222 COVID-19 vaccine.

The CDR3 nucleotides are TGTGCCACCAGTGATAGAGGGGACAGGGAGAACACCATATATTTT. It yields the protein CATSDRGDRENTIYF. V is TRBV24-1 and J is TRBJ1-3; TRBD1 aligns across 9 bases. Germline CDR1 and CDR2: KGHDR and SFDVKD. J gave up 7 bases and V 3 bases, and 6 bases lay outside the gene matches. The CDR3 extends over 15 amino acids.